This T cell receptor beta chain was identified in a study of T cell changes during pregnancy in multiple sclerosis. Clones were sequenced by immunoSEQ multiplex PCR, and TCRdb holds only the in-frame ones, with some missing. The sample contains almost 95,000 clones, 92% of which appear only once. The CDR3 totals 13 residues. J gave up 4 bases and V 1 base, and 3 bases lay outside the gene matches. Germline loops: CDR1 GTSNPN, CDR2 SVGIG (reference sequence). This chain uses TRBV30 with TRBJ2-7; 8 nucleotides agree with TRBD1. The receptor's source is a female donor with multiple sclerosis, enrolled in a pregnancy study. The starting material was peripheral blood, obtained in the first trimester of pregnancy. CDR3 sequence (DNA): TGTGCCTGGAGTGCAACAGGGGGTTACGAGCAGTACTTC. Protein product: CAWSATGGYEQYF.